This T cell receptor (beta chain) was observed in a study of Graves' ophthalmopathy and Graves' hyperthyroidism. Other autoimmune diseases, uncontrolled infections, pregnancy or lactation led to the exclusion of patients. The evidence that diagnosis relied on was clinical symptoms, serum thyroxine, TRAb, thyroid ultrasound and orbital computed tomography. Amplifying from RNA transcripts, the study obtained TCR beta CDR3 regions. The workflow started with a first-round RT-PCR run with HTBI primers and then moved on to a second-round multiplex PCR. TCRdb itself ran the multiplex PCR reads through MiXCR, one entry per CDR3 protein. Counted here are about 1.2 million distinct CDR3 sequences, approximately 35% occurring once; the ten biggest clones make up roughly 11%. Many counts were recorded for this clonotype. Its antigen is not identified. This CDR3 is built from 12 residues. CDR1 is SQVTM, CDR2 ANQGSEA, per germline. Trimming at V came to 4 bases and at J to 5 bases, leaving 4 bases not matched to a gene.

Findings of the study overall: Blood also carried most expanded thyroid clonotypes exceeding 0.001 frequency.

This TCR was recovered from an adult man with Graves' hyperthyroidism. The gene calls are TRBV29-1 and TRBJ2-7, with 8 nucleotides matching TRBD2. Source material: peripheral blood or thyroid tissue (not recorded which). The CDR3 sequence is CSVAGGGDEQYF. CDR3 DNA: TGCAGCGTTGCGGGGGGGGGTGACGAGCAGTACTTC.